This TCR beta chain stems from a study of blood T cell repertoires in COVID-19. Overall study context: Samples of COVID-19 (acute and convalescent) were obtained from the United States, Italy and Spain. Nucleic acid was either cDNA or gDNA, and it came from T cells, B-cell-depleted T cells, or PBMCs.

V lost 5 bases, J lost 2 bases, and 13 bases lay in between. CDR3 length equals 15 residues. Germline assignment: CDR1 MDHEN and CDR2 SYDVKM. TCRdb keeps only in-frame clones here, not all; method: immunoSEQ multiplex PCR. The table records around 96,000 clones, around 96% of them present only once. The V gene is TRBV28, the J gene TRBJ1-5; TRBD1 is a possible D gene (6 bases). The source is a human donor with active COVID-19. The donor label of this sample is uncertain. The sequenced sample was peripheral blood. This CDR3 is CASSGPRGGNQPQHF. In DNA form, the CDR3 reads TGTGCCAGCAGTGGACCCAGGGGCGGCAATCAGCCCCAGCATTTT.